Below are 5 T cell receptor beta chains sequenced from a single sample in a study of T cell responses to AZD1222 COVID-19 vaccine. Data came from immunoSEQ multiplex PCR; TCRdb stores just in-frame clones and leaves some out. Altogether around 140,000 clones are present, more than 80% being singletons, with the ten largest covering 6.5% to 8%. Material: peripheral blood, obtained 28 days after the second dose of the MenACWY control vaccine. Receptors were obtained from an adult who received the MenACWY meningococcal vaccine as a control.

CDR3 in amino acids: CASSEGQGGNSPLHF. The CDR3 DNA is TGTGCCAGCAGCGAGGGACAGGGGGGAAATTCACCCCTCCACTTT. The genes are TRBV9 and TRBJ1-6; 11 nucleotides align to TRBD1. Germline V lookup: CDR1 SGDLS, CDR2 YYNGEE. This CDR3 contains 15 residues. The V gene end was trimmed by 3 bases and the J gene end by 7 bases; junction bases not matched to a gene: 3.

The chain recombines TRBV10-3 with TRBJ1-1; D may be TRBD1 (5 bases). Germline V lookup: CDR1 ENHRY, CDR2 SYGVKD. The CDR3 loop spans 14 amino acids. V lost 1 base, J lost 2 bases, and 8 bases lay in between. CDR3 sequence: CAISELTANTEAFF. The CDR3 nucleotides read TGTGCCATCAGTGAGTTGACAGCCAACACTGAAGCTTTCTTT.

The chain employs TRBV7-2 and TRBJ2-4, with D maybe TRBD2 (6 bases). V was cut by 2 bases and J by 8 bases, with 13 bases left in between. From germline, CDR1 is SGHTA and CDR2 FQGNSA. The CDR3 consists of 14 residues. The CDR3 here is CASSLLGTGDIQYF. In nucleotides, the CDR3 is TGTGCCAGCAGCTTATTAGGGACGGGGGACATTCAGTACTTC.

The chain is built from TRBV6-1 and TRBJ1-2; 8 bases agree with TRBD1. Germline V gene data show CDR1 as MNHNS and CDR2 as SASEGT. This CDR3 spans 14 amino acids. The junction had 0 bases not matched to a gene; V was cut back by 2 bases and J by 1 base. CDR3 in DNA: TGTGCCAGCAGTGAAACAGGGGGTAACTATGGCTACACCTTC. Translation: CASSETGGNYGYTF.

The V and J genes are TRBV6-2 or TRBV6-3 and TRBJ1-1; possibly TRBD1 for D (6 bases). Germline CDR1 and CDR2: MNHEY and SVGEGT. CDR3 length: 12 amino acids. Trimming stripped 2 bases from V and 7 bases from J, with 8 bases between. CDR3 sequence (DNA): TGTGCCAGCAGTTACGGACAGAGTGAAGCTTTCTTT. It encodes CASSYGQSEAFF.